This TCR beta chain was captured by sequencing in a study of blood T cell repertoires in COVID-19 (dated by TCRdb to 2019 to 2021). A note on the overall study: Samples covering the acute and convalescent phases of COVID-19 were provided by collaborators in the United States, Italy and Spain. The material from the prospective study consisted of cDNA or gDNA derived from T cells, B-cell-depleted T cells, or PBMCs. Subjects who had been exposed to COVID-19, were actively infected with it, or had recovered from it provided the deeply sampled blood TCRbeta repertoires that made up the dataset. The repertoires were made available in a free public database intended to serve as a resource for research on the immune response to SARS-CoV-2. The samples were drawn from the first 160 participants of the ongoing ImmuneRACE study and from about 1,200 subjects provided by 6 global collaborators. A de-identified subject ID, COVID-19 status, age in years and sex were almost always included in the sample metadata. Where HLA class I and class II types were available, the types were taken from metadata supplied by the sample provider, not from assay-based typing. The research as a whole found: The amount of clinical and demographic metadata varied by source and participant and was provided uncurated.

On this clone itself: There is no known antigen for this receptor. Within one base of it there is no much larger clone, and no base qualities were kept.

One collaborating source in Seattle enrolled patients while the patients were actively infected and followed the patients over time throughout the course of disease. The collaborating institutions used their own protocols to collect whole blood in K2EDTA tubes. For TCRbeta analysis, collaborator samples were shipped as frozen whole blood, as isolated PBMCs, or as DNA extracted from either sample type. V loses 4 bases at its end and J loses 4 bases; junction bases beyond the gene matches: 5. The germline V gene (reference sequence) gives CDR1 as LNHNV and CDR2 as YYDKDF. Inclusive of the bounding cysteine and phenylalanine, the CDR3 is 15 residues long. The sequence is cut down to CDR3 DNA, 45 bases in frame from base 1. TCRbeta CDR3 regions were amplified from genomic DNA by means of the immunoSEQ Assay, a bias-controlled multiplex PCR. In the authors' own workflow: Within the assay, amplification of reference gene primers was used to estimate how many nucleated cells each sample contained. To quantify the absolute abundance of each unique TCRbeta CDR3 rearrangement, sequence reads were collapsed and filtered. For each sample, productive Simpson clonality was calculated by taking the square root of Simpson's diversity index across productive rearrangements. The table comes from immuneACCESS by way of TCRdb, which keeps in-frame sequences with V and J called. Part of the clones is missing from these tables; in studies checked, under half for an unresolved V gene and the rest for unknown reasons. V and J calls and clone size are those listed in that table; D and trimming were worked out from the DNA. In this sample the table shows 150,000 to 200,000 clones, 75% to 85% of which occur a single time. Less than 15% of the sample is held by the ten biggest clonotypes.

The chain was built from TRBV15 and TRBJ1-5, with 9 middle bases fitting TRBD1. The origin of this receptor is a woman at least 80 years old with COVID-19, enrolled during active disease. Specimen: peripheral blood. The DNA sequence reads TGTGCCACCAGCACGACAGGGGGAGGTAATCAGCCCCAGCATTTT. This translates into CATSTTGGGNQPQHF.